This entry describes one TCR beta chain. The length of the CDR3 is 15 residues. V lost 4 bases, J lost 0 bases, and 10 bases lay in between. Germline CDR1 SGHVS, CDR2 FNYEAQ. These data originate in a study of blood T cell repertoires in COVID-19. In the study overall: From T cells, B-cell-depleted T cells, or PBMCs came the material, which was cDNA or gDNA.

The assay was immunoSEQ multiplex PCR, and TCRdb's table has in-frame clones only and misses some. The data show roughly 200,000 clones, with 75% to 90% seen just once and 5% to 7.5% held by the top ten. The source material was PBMCs or T cells enriched from blood (not recorded which). The receptor was isolated from a man aged 40-50 years who had recovered from COVID-19. The chain has TRBV7-6 and TRBJ1-3; D is unresolved. The chain's CDR3 is CASSSNRVSGNTIYF. Written as DNA, the CDR3 is TGTGCCAGCAGCTCGAACAGAGTCTCTGGAAACACCATATATTTT.